These 29 T cell receptor beta chains came from one sample sequenced in a study of vaccination and CD4 T cells after COVID-19. Oncomine TCR Beta short-read sequencing was applied to DNA from cultured CD4+ T cells. TCRdb ran MiXCR on the PCR reads and lists one entry per CDR3 protein. Counted here are 15,000 to 25,000 distinct CDR3 sequences, around 52% occurring once; the ten biggest clones make up approximately 15%. Described treatment: roughly 10-day PBMC culture with coronavirus spike peptide pools or control peptides (ViraFEST assay). No antigen has been assigned to these receptors. Sample: CD4+ T cells from blood, cultured in vitro. These receptors came from a human donor who had recovered from COVID-19.

The V gene is TRBV28, the J gene TRBJ2-5; 11 positions match TRBD2. This CDR3 comprises 20 residues. CDR1 and CDR2 from the germline V gene are MDHEN and SYDVKM. Germline trimming cut 6 bases from V and 1 base from J; bases unmatched to any gene: 19. The CDR3 bases are TGTGCCAGCAGACATCTCGGACTAGCGGGCGTAAAGAGGCTCCAAGAGACCCAGTACTTC. Translated, it gives CASRHLGLAGVKRLQETQYF.

The chain recombines TRBV7-3 with TRBJ1-1; TRBD1 aligns across 7 bases. The trim removed 5 bases at V and 5 bases at J, leaving 8 bases unmatched. Germline V gene sequence: CDR1 SGHTA, CDR2 FQGTGA. The CDR3 covers 14 residues. The CDR3 sequence: CASSPRGGDTEAFF. The CDR3 bases are TGTGCCAGCAGCCCCAGGGGGGGAGATACTGAAGCTTTCTTT. The complete variable domain, with remaining parts taken from reference TRBV7-3 and TRBJ1-1, reads GAGVSQTPSNKVTEKGKYVELRCDPISGHTALYWYRQSLGQGPEFLIYFQGTGAADDSGLPNDRFFAVRPEGSVSTLKIQRTERGDSAVYLCASSPRGGDTEAFFGQGTRLTVV.

J is TRBJ2-7 and V is TRBV18, with unresolved D. V lost 4 bases to trimming and J lost 0 bases, with 10 bases between them. Germline CDR1 and CDR2: KGHSH and LQKENI. The CDR3 consists of 14 residues. CDR3 residues: CASSRYTSSYEQYF. The CDR3 DNA reads TGTGCCAGCTCACGGTACACCTCCTCCTACGAGCAGTACTTC.

This rearrangement joins TRBV19 to TRBJ2-3; D might be TRBD1 (7 bases). The CDR3 is 16 residues long. V was trimmed by 6 bases and J by 2 bases, leaving 18 bases between them. Per germline, CDR1 LNHDA and CDR2 SQIVND (reference sequence). The CDR3 protein is CASSYRGGSPTDTQYF. The CDR3 nucleotides are TGTGCCAGTAGCTACAGGGGAGGCAGCCCCACAGATACGCAGTATTTT.

The gene calls are TRBV2 and TRBJ2-5; TRBD1 matches 7 bases. With V trimmed by 6 bases and J by 4 bases, 11 bases remained unmatched. In germline, CDR1 is SNHLY, CDR2 FYNNEI. The CDR3 length is 15 residues. This chain's CDR3 is CASRQTGLSGETQYF. The CDR3 DNA reads as TGTGCCAGCAGGCAGACAGGGTTGAGTGGAGAGACCCAGTACTTC.

The chain has TRBV6-2 or TRBV6-3 and TRBJ2-1; 10 positions match TRBD2. The J segment lost 8 bases and the V segment lost 4 bases, leaving 8 bases of the junction unmatched. This CDR3 comprises 15 residues. Germline values: CDR1 MNHEY, CDR2 SVGEGT. For the CDR3, the DNA is TGTGCCAGCAGTTTTTCAGCGGGAGGGCCATATGAGCAGTTCTTC. Residues: CASSFSAGGPYEQFF.

The sample holds one count of this clonotype. The chain employs TRBV20-1 and TRBJ1-2; maybe TRBD1 (5 bases). This CDR3 has 14 residues. Trimming cost V 0 bases and J 0 bases, with 8 bases left between them. The V gene's germline CDR1 is DFQATT and CDR2 SNEGSKA (reference sequence). The CDR3 coding sequence is TGCAGTGCTAGAGATCAGGGTTCTAACTATGGCTACACCTTC. It yields the protein CSARDQGSNYGYTF.

The chain joins TRBV20-1 to TRBJ1-6, with no clear D. The CDR3 has 17 residues. Trimming took 0 bases from V and 0 from J, leaving 12 bases between them. Germline CDR1 and CDR2: DFQATT and SNEGSKA (reference sequence). CDR3 DNA sequence: TGCAGTGCTAGAGATTACACAGCGAGCTCCTATAATTCACCCCTCCACTTT. Its protein is CSARDYTASSYNSPLHF.

The chain couples TRBV7-2 to TRBJ1-3, with unresolved D. The CDR3 consists of 16 residues. Germline V CDR1 and CDR2: SGHTA, FQGNSA. Trimming pared 3 bases from V and 0 bases from J, leaving 12 bases between. CDR3 region: CASSFIRVLSGNTIYF. CDR3 nucleotides: TGTGCCAGCAGCTTCATTCGGGTTCTCTCTGGAAACACCATATATTTT.

There are a few counts of this clonotype. The chain couples TRBV20-1 to TRBJ2-5, with TRBD1 matching 12 bases. V lost 1 base to trimming and J lost 2 bases; unmatched junction nucleotides: 8. In germline, CDR1 is DFQATT, CDR2 SNEGSKA (reference sequence). The CDR3 length is 17 residues. DNA of the CDR3: TGCAGTGCTAGAGCCCTATCGGGACAGGGGGCTCAAGAGACCCAGTACTTC. Protein product: CSARALSGQGAQETQYF.

This clonotype was seen a few times. This chain connects TRBV18 to TRBJ2-2; 7 nucleotides line up with TRBD1. V was clipped by 2 bases and J by 7 bases; unmatched bases: 7. The CDR3 has 15 amino acids. From germline, CDR1 is KGHSH and CDR2 LQKENI. This CDR3 reads CASSPSRGMVGELFF. In DNA form, the CDR3 reads TGTGCCAGCTCACCAAGCAGGGGGATGGTCGGGGAGCTGTTTTTT.

J is TRBJ2-7 and V is TRBV20-1, with 8 bases that match TRBD2. The CDR3 runs to 17 residues. Germline loops: CDR1 DFQATT, CDR2 SNEGSKA (reference sequence). V lost 1 base, J lost 0 bases, and 11 bases stayed unmatched. The CDR3 here is CSARGRSSGAFSYEQYF. CDR3 nucleotide sequence: TGCAGTGCTAGAGGAAGGAGTAGCGGGGCTTTCTCCTACGAGCAGTACTTC.

The chain has TRBV5-4 and TRBJ1-2; TRBD1 aligns across 8 bases. J was trimmed by 0 bases and V by 4 bases; bases with no gene match: 8. Per the germline V gene, CDR1 is SGHNT and CDR2 is YYREEE (reference sequence). The CDR3 extends over 16 amino acids. The CDR3 nucleotides read TGTGCCAGCAGCCTGGACAGGGCCTTAGCTAACTATGGCTACACCTTC. Its protein is CASSLDRALANYGYTF.

The count of this clonotype is one. CDR3 protein: CASSLYGGRGELFF. The CDR3 DNA follows: TGTGCCAGCAGCTTATATGGGGGTAGGGGGGAGCTGTTTTTT. The chain links TRBV7-2 to TRBJ2-2; D tentatively reads TRBD1 or TRBD2 (5 bases each). From germline, CDR1 is SGHTA and CDR2 FQGNSA. Trimming shortened V by 2 bases and J by 8 bases, and 12 bases separated the two germline ends. The length of the CDR3 is 14 residues.

The V gene is TRBV5-4, the J gene TRBJ2-2; D unclear. V lost 4 bases to trimming and J lost 4 bases, with 2 bases between them. The CDR3 has 11 residues. Germline loops: CDR1 SGHNT, CDR2 YYREEE (reference sequence). The CDR3 loop reads CASSRTGELFF. CDR3 DNA: TGTGCCAGCAGCCGCACCGGGGAGCTGTTTTTT. Together with reference TRBV5-4 and TRBJ2-2, the CDR3 gives the full variable domain: ETGVTQSPTHLIKTRGQQVTLRCSSQSGHNTVSWYQQALGQGPQFIFQYYREEENGRGNFPPRFSGLQFPNYSSELNVNALELDDSALYLCASSRTGELFFGEGSRLTVL.

The chain uses TRBV4-3 and TRBJ1-1, with TRBD1 as a possible D gene (5 bases). CDR3 size: 16 residues. Germline-derived CDR1 and CDR2 are LGHNA and YSLEER. Trimming stripped 0 bases from V and 10 bases from J, with 21 bases between. CDR3 region: CASSQEVGTRSARAFF. The CDR3 DNA is TGCGCCAGCAGCCAAGAAGTGGGGACCCGCTCCGCCAGAGCTTTCTTT.

The gene calls are TRBV5-4 and TRBJ2-3; 7 bases match TRBD1. Trimming at V came to 6 bases and at J to 5 bases, leaving 15 bases not matched to a gene. The CDR3 is 16 residues long. Germline V gives CDR1 SGHNT, CDR2 YYREEE (reference sequence). CDR3 bases: TGTGCCAGCACCAACCAAATGGGACAGTCGCTAGATACGCAGTATTTT. This sequence encodes CASTNQMGQSLDTQYF.

This clonotype was detected only a few times. This sequence joins TRBV7-2 and TRBJ1-5; tentatively, D is TRBD1 (6 bases). The V and J ends lost 1 base and 9 bases respectively, with 16 bases between them. There are 15 residues in the CDR3. The V gene's germline CDR1 is SGHTA and CDR2 FQGNSA. The CDR3 reads CASSLDGTTSRPQHF. The CDR3 bases are TGTGCCAGCAGCTTAGACGGGACAACGTCGAGGCCCCAGCATTTT.

This clonotype has a handful of counts. This chain joins TRBV20-1 and TRBJ1-5; 10 nucleotides match TRBD1. V gave up 1 base and J gave up 6 bases; unmatched junction bases: 6. The CDR3 has 15 residues. Germline V gives CDR1 DFQATT, CDR2 SNEGSKA (reference sequence). This CDR3 is CSARVATGGGQPQHF. The CDR3 DNA sequence: TGCAGTGCTAGAGTGGCGACAGGGGGCGGTCAGCCCCAGCATTTT.

V and J are TRBV12-3 or TRBV12-4 and TRBJ1-1; maybe TRBD1 (5 bases). With 5 bases removed from V and 2 bases from J, the gap between germline ends came to 12 bases. The CDR3 has 14 amino acids. The CDR3 loop is CASSQQTGNTEAFF. The CDR3 nucleotides are TGTGCCAGCAGTCAACAAACAGGAAACACTGAAGCTTTCTTT.

This clonotype was seen a few times. This rearrangement joins TRBV19 to TRBJ1-1; D uncertain. The CDR3 has 15 amino acids. Germline V gene lookup returns CDR1 LNHDA and CDR2 SQIVND (reference sequence). With 5 bases removed from V and 1 base from J, the gap between germline ends came to 14 bases. CDR3 residues: CASSRLGEGNTEAFF. In DNA form, the CDR3 reads TGTGCCAGTAGTCGCCTCGGGGAGGGGAACACTGAAGCTTTCTTT.

This clonotype was picked up a small number of times. J is TRBJ2-6 and V is TRBV5-1; D might be TRBD2 (5 bases). Trimming shortened V by 3 bases and J by 0 bases, and 7 bases separated the two germline ends. Per germline, CDR1 SGHRS and CDR2 YFSETQ. The CDR3 covers 15 residues. The CDR3 region has the DNA TGCGCCAGCAGCTCTGGGAGCTCTGGGGCCAACGTCCTGACTTTC. This gives the protein CASSSGSSGANVLTF.

The chain combines TRBV11-2 with TRBJ1-1; no reliable D call. Trimming cost V 0 bases and J 5 bases, with 7 bases left between them. Germline V gene sequence: CDR1 SGHAT, CDR2 FQNNGV. The CDR3 consists of 13 residues. In nucleotides, the CDR3 is TGTGCCAGCAGCTTAGAATCGGGGACTGAAGCTTTCTTT. Its protein is CASSLESGTEAFF.

The chain has TRBV6-1 and TRBJ2-2; the match to TRBD1 covers 10 bases. There are 17 residues in the CDR3. Germline values: CDR1 MNHNS, CDR2 SASEGT. V gave up 5 bases and J gave up 6 bases; unmatched junction bases: 12. The CDR3 reads CASSRQDRGRAAGELFF. CDR3 nucleotides: TGTGCCAGCAGTCGACAAGACAGGGGGCGGGCGGCCGGGGAGCTGTTTTTT.

The chain combines TRBV28 with TRBJ1-2, with a possible D match to TRBD1 (5 bases). With 3 bases removed from V and 5 bases from J, the gap between germline ends came to 16 bases. CDR1 and CDR2 (germline): MDHEN, SYDVKM. The CDR3 has 15 amino acids. The CDR3 sequence: CASSLGPTDNYGYTF. CDR3 in DNA: TGTGCCAGCAGTTTGGGGCCGACGGACAATTATGGCTACACCTTC.

In its sample, this clonotype was seen a few times. The V call is TRBV27, the J call TRBJ2-7; D is possibly TRBD1 or TRBD2 (5 bases each). The V end lost 5 bases, the J end lost 2 bases, and 16 bases lay between the germline ends. CDR3 length: 15 residues. In germline, CDR1 is MNHEY, CDR2 SMNVEV (reference sequence). The CDR3 region is CASSEAGTRAYEQYF. CDR3 coding DNA: TGTGCCAGCAGTGAGGCAGGGACGAGGGCCTACGAGCAGTACTTC.

The V and J genes are TRBV7-8 and TRBJ2-1; maybe TRBD2 (5 bases). The length of the CDR3 is 11 residues. Germline lookup yields CDR1 SGHVS and CDR2 FQNEAQ. V dropped 5 bases and J dropped 8 bases, with 7 bases sitting between them. The DNA of the CDR3 is TGTGCCAGCAGCCCTAGCCATGAGCAGTTCTTC. It is translated as CASSPSHEQFF.

There are a few counts of this clonotype. The V and J genes are TRBV20-1 and TRBJ2-5; 7 positions match TRBD1. The V gene's germline CDR1 is DFQATT and CDR2 SNEGSKA (reference sequence). This CDR3 region has 13 residues. The V gene end was trimmed by 4 bases and the J gene end by 5 bases; junction bases not matched to a gene: 7. In DNA form, the CDR3 reads TGCAGTGCTAACTCACAGGGGATCGAGACCCAGTACTTC. Its translation: CSANSQGIETQYF.

Of note for this clonotype: One end of the junction varies from germline; a read error may be responsible. This sequence joins TRBV7-7 and TRBJ2-2; D tentatively fits TRBD1 or TRBD2 (6 bases each). The CDR3 has 13 residues. Germline-derived CDR1 and CDR2 are SSHAT and FNYEAQ (reference sequence). The CDR3, as DNA: TGTGCCTCCTCGGGGGCGAACACCGGGGAGCTATTTTTT. Translated: CASSGANTGELFF.